The 4 T cell receptor beta chains listed next were all sequenced from one sample in a study of blood T cells in healthy people across ages. Next came a second PCR, run for about 6 to 11 cycles, which used a sample-barcoded 5' primer along with a J-beta primer mix. MiXCR was run by TCRdb on the 5' RACE reads, yielding one entry per CDR3 protein. The sample has around 1.1 million distinct CDR3 sequences, roughly two fifths seen once. What was sequenced was blood. The receptors were gathered from a man between 18 and 29 years old in good health.

The chain uses TRBV7-3 and TRBJ1-4; D is unresolved. The V and J ends lost 0 bases and 5 bases respectively, with 10 bases between them. The CDR3 has 15 amino acids. Germline-derived CDR1 and CDR2 are SGHTA and FQGTGA. This CDR3 is CASSLTGNENEKLFF. In DNA form, the CDR3 reads TGTGCCAGCAGCTTAACAGGGAATGAGAATGAAAAACTGTTTTTT. Using reference TRBV7-3 and TRBJ1-4 for the parts outside the CDR3, the full variable domain is GAGVSQTPSNKVTEKGKYVELRCDPISGHTALYWYRQSLGQGPEFLIYFQGTGAADDSGLPNDRFFAVRPEGSVSTLKIQRTERGDSAVYLCASSLTGNENEKLFFGSGTQLSVL.

The V gene is TRBV20-1, the J gene TRBJ2-3; D unclear. Germline V gene sequence: CDR1 DFQATT, CDR2 SNEGSKA (reference sequence). Trimming shortened V by 1 base and J by 0 bases, and 5 bases separated the two germline ends. The CDR3 is 13 residues long. CDR3: CSARAYSTDTQYF. CDR3 nucleotide sequence: TGCAGTGCTAGAGCGTACAGCACAGATACGCAGTATTTT.

V and J are TRBV7-2 and TRBJ1-4; D is undetermined. This CDR3 region has 16 residues. V lost 2 bases and J lost 3, with 13 bases in between. Germline CDR1 SGHTA, CDR2 FQGNSA. CDR3 region: CASSLRAGLANEKLFF. CDR3 DNA sequence: TGTGCCAGCAGCTTAAGGGCGGGTTTGGCTAATGAAAAACTGTTTTTT.

The CDR3 nucleotides read TGTGCCAGCAGCCAAGAGGGCAACCCAGAGACCCAGTACTTC. This translates into CASSQEGNPETQYF. The V and J genes are TRBV4-2 and TRBJ2-5; D is unclear. The V gene's germline CDR1 is LGHNA and CDR2 YNFKEQ. V lost 0 bases and J lost 4, with 9 bases in between. The CDR3 contains 14 residues.